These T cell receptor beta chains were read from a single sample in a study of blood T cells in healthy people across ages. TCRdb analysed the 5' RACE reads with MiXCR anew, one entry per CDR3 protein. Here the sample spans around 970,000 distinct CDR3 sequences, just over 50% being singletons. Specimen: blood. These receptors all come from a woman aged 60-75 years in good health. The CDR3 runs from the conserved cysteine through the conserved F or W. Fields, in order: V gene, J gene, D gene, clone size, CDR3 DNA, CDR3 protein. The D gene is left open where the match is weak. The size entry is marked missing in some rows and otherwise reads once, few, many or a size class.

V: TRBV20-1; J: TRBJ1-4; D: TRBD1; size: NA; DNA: TGCAGTGCTAGCGACAGGGGGCGGGAAAAACTGTTTTTT; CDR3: CSASDRGREKLFF
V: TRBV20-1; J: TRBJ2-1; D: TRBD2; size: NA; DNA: TGCAGTGCTAGAAGGGGGCTAGCGGGAGGGCCGAGACACAATGAGCAGTTCTTC; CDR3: CSARRGLAGGPRHNEQFF
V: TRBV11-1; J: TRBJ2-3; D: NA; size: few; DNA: TGTGCCAGCAGCCGACGGGACACAACTCCCACAGATACGCAGTATTTT; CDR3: CASSRRDTTPTDTQYF
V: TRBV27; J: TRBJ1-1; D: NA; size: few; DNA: TGTGCCAGCAGAGTTCTATCGGGTCTTGAAGCTTTCTTT; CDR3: CASRVLSGLEAFF
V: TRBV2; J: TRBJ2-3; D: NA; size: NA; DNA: TGTGCCAGCATCGGCCTCCACACAGATACGCAGTATTTT; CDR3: CASIGLHTDTQYF
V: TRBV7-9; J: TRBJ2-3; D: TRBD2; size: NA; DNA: TGTGCCAGCAGCTTACCGGGACTAGCCCCCACAGATACGCAGTATTTT; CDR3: CASSLPGLAPTDTQYF
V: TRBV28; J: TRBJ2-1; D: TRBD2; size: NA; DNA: TGTGCCAGCAGTCACGGGAGGGCGGGTGAGCAGTTCTTC; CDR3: CASSHGRAGEQFF
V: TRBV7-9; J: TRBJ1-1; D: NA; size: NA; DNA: TGTGCCAGCAGCGAGACGCAGGGTAACACTGAAGCTTTCTTT; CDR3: CASSETQGNTEAFF
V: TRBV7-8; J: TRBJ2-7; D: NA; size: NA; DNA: TGTGCCAGCAGCTCGGACATTCGTTCCTACGAGCAGTACTTC; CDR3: CASSSDIRSYEQYF
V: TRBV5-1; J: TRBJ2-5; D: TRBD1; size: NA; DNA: TGCGCCAGCCCACAGGGGCGGGAGACCCAGTACTTC; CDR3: CASPQGRETQYF
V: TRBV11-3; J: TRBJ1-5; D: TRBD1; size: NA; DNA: TGTGCCAGCAGCACCCGGGACAGGGCTTTCAATCAGCCCCAGCATTTT; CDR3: CASSTRDRAFNQPQHF
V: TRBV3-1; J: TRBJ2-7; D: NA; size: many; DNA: TGTGCCAGCAGCCAACAACAGATATTAGGTTACGAGCAGTACTTC; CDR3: CASSQQQILGYEQYF
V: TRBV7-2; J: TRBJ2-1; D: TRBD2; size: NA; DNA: TGTGCCAGCAGCTCCACCCCTAGCGGGGCGGATGAGCAGTTCTTC; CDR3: CASSSTPSGADEQFF
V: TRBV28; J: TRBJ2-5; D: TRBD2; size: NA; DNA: TGTGCCAGCAGTCCAAGGACTAGCGCGTCCAATGAGCAGTACTTC; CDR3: CASSPRTSASNEQYF
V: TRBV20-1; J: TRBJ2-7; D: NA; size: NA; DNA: TGCAGTGCTAGACCCCCGGGATCCTACGAGCAGTACTTC; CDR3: CSARPPGSYEQYF
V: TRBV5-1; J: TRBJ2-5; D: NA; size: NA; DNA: TGCGCCAGCAGCTTGTTCTGTAGCGTCTCCTACAATGAGCAGTACTTC; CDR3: CASSLFCSVSYNEQYF
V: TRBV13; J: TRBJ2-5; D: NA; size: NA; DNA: TGTGCCAGCAGCTTAAGGTTGGACCAAGAGACCCAGTACTTC; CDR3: CASSLRLDQETQYF
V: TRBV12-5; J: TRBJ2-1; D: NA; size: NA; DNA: TGTGCTAGTGGTTTGGGGACTACTGAGGGCAATGAGCAGTTCTTC; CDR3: CASGLGTTEGNEQFF
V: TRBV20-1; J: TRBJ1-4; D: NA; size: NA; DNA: TGCAGTGCTAGACAACAGGAACTAACTAATGAAAAACTGTTTTTT; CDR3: CSARQQELTNEKLFF
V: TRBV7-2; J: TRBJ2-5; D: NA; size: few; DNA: TGTGCCAGCAGCTTAGTGTCGGGCCAGCAAGAGACCCAGTACTTC; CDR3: CASSLVSGQQETQYF
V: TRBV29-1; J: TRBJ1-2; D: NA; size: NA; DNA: TGCAGCGTTGAAGATCCGCTTCGGGGAGGACGGGGCTATGGCTACACCTTC; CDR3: CSVEDPLRGGRGYGYTF
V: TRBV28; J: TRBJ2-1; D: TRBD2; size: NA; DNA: TGTGCCAGCAGTTTATTTCGGCAAAGTTCGGGACTAGGCAATGAGCAGTTCTTC; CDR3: CASSLFRQSSGLGNEQFF
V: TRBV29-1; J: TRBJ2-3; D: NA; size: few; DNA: TGCAGCGTTGGAGGTTCTTGGCAGTACACAGATACGCAGTATTTT; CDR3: CSVGGSWQYTDTQYF
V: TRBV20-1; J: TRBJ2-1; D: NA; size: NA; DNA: TGCAGTGCTGCTCGCTACAATGAGCAGTTCTTC; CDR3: CSAARYNEQFF
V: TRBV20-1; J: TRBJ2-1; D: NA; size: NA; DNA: TGCAGTGCCAGAATCATGGAAGCTCTCGGGCATGATTATGAGCAGTTCTTC; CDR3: CSARIMEALGHDYEQFF
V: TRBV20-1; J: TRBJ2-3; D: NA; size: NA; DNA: TGCAGTGCTAGTAGTCCCGGGGATACGCAGTATTTT; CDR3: CSASSPGDTQYF
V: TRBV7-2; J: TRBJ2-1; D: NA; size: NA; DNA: TGTGCCGGCAGCCCCAATTATGAGGAGCAGTTCTTC; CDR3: CAGSPNYEEQFF
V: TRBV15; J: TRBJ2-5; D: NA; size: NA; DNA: TGTGCCACCAGCAGAGTTAAGCTTCGGGGGATTGGGGAGACCCAGTACTTC; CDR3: CATSRVKLRGIGETQYF
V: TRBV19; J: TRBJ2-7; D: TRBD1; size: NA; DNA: TGTGCCAGTAGTGTCCAGGGACAGACCTCCTACGAGCAGTACTTC; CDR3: CASSVQGQTSYEQYF
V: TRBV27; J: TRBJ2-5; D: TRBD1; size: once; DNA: TGTGCCAGCAGTTTATCCCTAGTGGTCCGGGACAGCTATCAAGAGACCCAGTACTTC; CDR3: CASSLSLVVRDSYQETQYF
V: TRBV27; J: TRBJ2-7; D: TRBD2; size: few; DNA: TGTGCCAGCAGTACCCGTAGCGGGAGAGCGCCCTTCTCCTACGAGCAGTACTTC; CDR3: CASSTRSGRAPFSYEQYF
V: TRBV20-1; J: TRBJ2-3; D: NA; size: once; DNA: TGCAGTGCACCCGGAGGGGGTCGCACAGATACGCAGTATTTT; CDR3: CSAPGGGRTDTQYF
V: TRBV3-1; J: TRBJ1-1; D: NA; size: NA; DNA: TGTGCCAGCAGCCCTCTAGGTTCAAGAAGGAACACTGAAGCTTTCTTT; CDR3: CASSPLGSRRNTEAFF
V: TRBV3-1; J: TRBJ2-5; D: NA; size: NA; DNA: TGTGCCAGCAGCCAAACATTTGTGAGGGTTCGGGAGACCCAGTACTTC; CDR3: CASSQTFVRVRETQYF
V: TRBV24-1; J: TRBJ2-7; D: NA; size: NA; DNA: TGTGCCACCAGTGATCTGCAAGGCGCGAAAGAGACCCAGTACTTT; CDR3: CATSDLQGAKETQYF
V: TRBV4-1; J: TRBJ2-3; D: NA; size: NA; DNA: TGCGCCAGCAGCAAGGGCAGTGACAGGCCCACAGATACGCAGTATTTT; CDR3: CASSKGSDRPTDTQYF
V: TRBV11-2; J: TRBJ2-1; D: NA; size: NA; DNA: TGTGCCAGCAGCTCGGGAGCCCCTGAAGAGTTCTTC; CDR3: CASSSGAPEEFF
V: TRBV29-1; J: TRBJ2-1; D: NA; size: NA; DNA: TGCAGCGGGGGGTGGGGCGGGATACTGTTCTTC; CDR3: CSGGWGGILFF
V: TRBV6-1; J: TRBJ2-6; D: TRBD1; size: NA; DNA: TGTGCCAGCAGACCCGACAGGGTTGGGGCCAACGTCCTGACTTTC; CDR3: CASRPDRVGANVLTF
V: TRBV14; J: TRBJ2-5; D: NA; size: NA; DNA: TGTGCCAGCAGCCATGTCCGGAGACGGTACCAAGAGACCCAGTACTTC; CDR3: CASSHVRRRYQETQYF
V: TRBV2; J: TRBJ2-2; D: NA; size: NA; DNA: TGTGCCAGCAGCCCACAGGGAACGAACACCGGGGAGCTGTTTTTT; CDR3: CASSPQGTNTGELFF
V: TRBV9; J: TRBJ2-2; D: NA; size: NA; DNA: TGTGCCAGCAGCGCCAGGCCGCGGTCGCCCAACACCGGGGAGCTGTTTTTT; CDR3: CASSARPRSPNTGELFF
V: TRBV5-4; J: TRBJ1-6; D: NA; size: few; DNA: TGTGCCAGCAGCGAGGGACTCCAAGAGAATTCACCCCTCCACTTT; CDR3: CASSEGLQENSPLHF
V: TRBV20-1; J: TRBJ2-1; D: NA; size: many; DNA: TGCAGTGCCGAGTCGACTTACCTGGGCCCCTACAATGAGCAGTTCTTC; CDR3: CSAESTYLGPYNEQFF
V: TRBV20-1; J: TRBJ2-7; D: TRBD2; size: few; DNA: TGCAGTGCTCCGTCGCAGGGGACTAGCGGGTGGGAGCAGTACTTC; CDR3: CSAPSQGTSGWEQYF
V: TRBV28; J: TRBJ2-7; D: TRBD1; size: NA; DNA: TGTGCCAGCAGTTTAGGGACAGGGCGTGTAATCTACGAGCAGTACTTC; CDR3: CASSLGTGRVIYEQYF
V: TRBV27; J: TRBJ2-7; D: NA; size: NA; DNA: TGTGCCAGCAGCCTGGTCGGCGGCGACTCCTACGAGCAGTACTTC; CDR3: CASSLVGGDSYEQYF
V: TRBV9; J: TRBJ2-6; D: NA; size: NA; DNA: TGTGCCAGCAGCGTAGGTGCGACGGGGGCCAACGTCCTGACTTTC; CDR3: CASSVGATGANVLTF
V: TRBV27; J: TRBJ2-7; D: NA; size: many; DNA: TGTGCCAGCAGTTTAAACCCGACCCTATCCTACGAGCAGTACTTC; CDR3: CASSLNPTLSYEQYF
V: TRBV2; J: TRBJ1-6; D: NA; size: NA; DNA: TGTGCCAGCAGTGCGGGGGTTGGGTCACCCCTCCACTTT; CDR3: CASSAGVGSPLHF
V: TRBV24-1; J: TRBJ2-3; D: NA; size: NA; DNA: TGTGCCGCCGCCGGGACAACTAGCACAGATACGCAGTATTTT; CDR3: CAAAGTTSTDTQYF
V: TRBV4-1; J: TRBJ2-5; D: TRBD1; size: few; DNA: TGCGCCAGCAGCCAGGCGGGACAGGGGCAAGAGACCCAGTACTTC; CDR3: CASSQAGQGQETQYF
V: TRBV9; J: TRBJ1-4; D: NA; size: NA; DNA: TGTGCCAGCAGCTCCAGAGGGGGGGCCGGAGAAAAACTGTTTTTT; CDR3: CASSSRGGAGEKLFF